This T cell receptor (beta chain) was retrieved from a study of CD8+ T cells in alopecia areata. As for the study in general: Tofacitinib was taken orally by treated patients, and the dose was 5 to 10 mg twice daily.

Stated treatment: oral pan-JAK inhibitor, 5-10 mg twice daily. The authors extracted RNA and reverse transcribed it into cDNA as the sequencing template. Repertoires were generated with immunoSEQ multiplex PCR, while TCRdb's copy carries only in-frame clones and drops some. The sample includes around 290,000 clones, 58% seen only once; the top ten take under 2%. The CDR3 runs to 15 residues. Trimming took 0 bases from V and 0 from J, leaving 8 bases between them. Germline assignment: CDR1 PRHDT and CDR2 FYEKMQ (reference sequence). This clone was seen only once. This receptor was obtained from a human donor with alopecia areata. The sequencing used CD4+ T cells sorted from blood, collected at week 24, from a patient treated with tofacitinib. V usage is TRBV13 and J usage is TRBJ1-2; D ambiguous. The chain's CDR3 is CASSLGGWTNYGYTF. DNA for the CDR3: TGTGCCAGCAGCTTAGGGGGGTGGACTAACTATGGCTACACCTTC.